The entry below describes one T cell receptor beta chain. The V gene lost 6 bases and the J gene lost 3 bases, with 11 bases spanning the gap. This CDR3 spans 14 amino acids. Germline V lookup: CDR1 MNHEY, CDR2 SVGAGI. This record comes from a study of blood T cell repertoires in COVID-19. As for the study in general: Sites in the United States, Italy and Spain provided acute and convalescent COVID-19 samples.

The repertoire was sequenced with immunoSEQ multiplex PCR; TCRdb's copy has only in-frame clones and lacks some. Among under 150,000 clones listed, 65% to 85% were seen once. Specimen: peripheral blood. This clonotype was obtained from a man aged 50-59 years with acute or convalescent COVID-19. The rearrangement links TRBV6-5 to TRBJ1-4; D gene unclear. The CDR3 DNA sequence: TGTGCCAGCAGCTTCTACACAGCTAATGAAAAACTGTTTTTT. It encodes CASSFYTANEKLFF.